This T cell receptor (beta chain) was recovered during a study of blood T cell repertoires in COVID-19. Clones were read by immunoSEQ multiplex PCR, and TCRdb kept only the in-frame ones, dropping some. The sample has about 120,000 clones, roughly 82% seen once. Trimming removed 3 bases at V and 0 bases at J, with 14 bases between. The CDR3 is 17 residues long. Germline V gene data show CDR1 as LGHDT and CDR2 as YNNKEL (reference sequence). The rearrangement joins TRBV3-1 (or the pseudogene TRBV3-2) to TRBJ2-2, with D unresolved. The sequencing input was peripheral blood. This sequence originates from a human donor in a cohort sampled during active COVID-19. This CDR3 reads CASSQAQYGANTGELFF. The CDR3 DNA is TGTGCCAGCAGCCAGGCACAATATGGAGCGAACACCGGGGAGCTGTTTTTT.